Below, 14 T cell receptor beta chains from the same sample are listed, as sequenced in a study of T cells after yellow fever vaccination. TCRdb used MiXCR to reprocess the 5' RACE reads, holding one entry per CDR3 protein. Of a few hundred thousand distinct CDR3 sequences listed, 4.1% are singletons. Sample: PBMCs, taken 5 days after the yellow fever booster vaccination. These receptor sequences come from a man younger than 35 who received the YFV17D yellow fever vaccine.

CDR3 DNA sequence: TGCGCCAGCAGCTTGGTACCGGACAGGACGGACTATGGCTACACCTTC. Amino acids: CASSLVPDRTDYGYTF. The rearrangement links TRBV5-1 to TRBJ1-2; 7 bases map to TRBD1. The CDR3 consists of 16 residues. The ends lost 0 bases at V and 3 bases at J; junction bases unmatched: 8. CDR1 SGHRS and CDR2 YFSETQ come from the germline V gene.

The chain joins TRBV10-3 to TRBJ1-4; no firm D call. CDR3 length equals 13 residues. CDR1 ENHRY and CDR2 SYGVKD come from the germline V gene. The V end was cut by 8 bases, the J end by 4 bases, with 11 bases between. CDR3 DNA sequence: TGTGCCATCCGACGGGATTTTAATGAAAAACTGTTTTTT. Translation: CAIRRDFNEKLFF.

The chain combines TRBV20-1 with TRBJ1-4; TRBD1 aligns across 7 bases. V trimming: 0 bases; J trimming: 8 bases; junction bases outside the gene matches: 6. Germline V CDR1 and CDR2: DFQATT, SNEGSKA (reference sequence). This CDR3 region has 14 residues. CDR3 bases: TGCAGTGCTAGAGATCGGACAGGTCTGGAAAAACTGTTTTTT. Residues: CSARDRTGLEKLFF.

This clonotype has a count of ten or more. This rearrangement joins TRBV12-3 or TRBV12-4 to TRBJ2-1; D is unresolved. The CDR3 is made up of 15 amino acids. V dropped 7 bases and J dropped 1 base, with 14 bases sitting between them. The CDR3 here is CASNLGDLSYNEQFF. DNA for the CDR3: TGTGCCAGCAACCTTGGGGATTTGTCCTACAATGAGCAGTTCTTC.

J is TRBJ2-1 and V is TRBV7-2; 9 bases map to TRBD2. Trimming cost V 2 bases and J 7 bases; bases outside gene matches: 12. There are 17 residues in the CDR3. Germline CDR1 is SGHTA and CDR2 is FQGNSA. CDR3 sequence: CASSLIALAGGLNEQFF. CDR3 DNA: TGTGCCAGCAGCTTAATCGCGTTGGCGGGGGGGCTGAATGAGCAGTTCTTC.

The chain has TRBV28 and TRBJ1-1; D is unresolved. V was clipped by 6 bases and J by 1 base, with 12 bases between them. Per germline, CDR1 MDHEN and CDR2 SYDVKM. The CDR3 has 14 amino acids. The CDR3 region has the DNA TGTGCCAGCAGCGCCGGGTCTTCGAACACTGAAGCTTTCTTT. It codes for CASSAGSSNTEAFF.

This clonotype turned up a few times. The chain has TRBV19 and TRBJ2-4, with a tentative D call TRBD2 (5 bases). V lost 8 bases and J lost 1, with 12 bases in between. This CDR3 contains 14 residues. Per germline, CDR1 LNHDA and CDR2 SQIVND (reference sequence). CDR3 residues: CASGPRVAKNIQYF. The CDR3 DNA reads as TGTGCCAGTGGGCCGCGGGTGGCCAAAAACATTCAGTACTTC.

V is TRBV6-5 and J is TRBJ2-7; possible D gene TRBD1, 6 bases. In germline, CDR1 is MNHEY, CDR2 SVGAGI. The CDR3 consists of 14 residues. Trimming removed 6 bases at V and 3 bases at J, with 15 bases between. The CDR3 protein is CASRRQVRDYEQYF. DNA for the CDR3: TGTGCCAGCAGGAGACAGGTTCGAGACTACGAGCAGTACTTC.

This chain links TRBV7-2 with TRBJ2-5; D may be TRBD2 (5 bases). Trimming shortened V by 3 bases and J by 2 bases, and 16 bases separated the two germline ends. The CDR3 is made up of 16 amino acids. The V gene's germline CDR1 is SGHTA and CDR2 FQGNSA. This CDR3 is CASSFGPAVIQETQYF. The DNA of the CDR3 is TGTGCCAGCAGCTTCGGGCCAGCGGTTATTCAAGAGACCCAGTACTTC.

This chain connects TRBV3-1 to TRBJ1-1; D may be TRBD1 (5 bases). The CDR3 is 13 residues long. The ends were cut back, 8 bases at V and 0 bases at J, with 10 bases in the middle. Germline loops: CDR1 LGHDT, CDR2 YNNKEL (reference sequence). The CDR3 nucleotides read TGTGCCAGCGGACGACAGATGAACACTGAAGCTTTCTTT. Its protein product is CASGRQMNTEAFF.

This clonotype showed up many times. V usage is TRBV6-2 or TRBV6-3 and J usage is TRBJ1-5, with TRBD1 as a possible D gene (5 bases). V gave up 6 bases and J gave up 1 base, with 13 bases separating them. The CDR3 loop spans 15 amino acids. Germline CDR1 reads MNHEY; CDR2 reads SVGEGT. The CDR3 spells CASSTLGQSNQPQHF. The CDR3 nucleotides are TGTGCCAGCAGCACCCTGGGGCAGAGCAATCAGCCCCAGCATTTT.

This clonotype was counted a few times. V is TRBV6-4 and J is TRBJ2-6, with a possible D match to TRBD2 (5 bases). The germline V gene has CDR1 MRHNA and CDR2 SNTAGT. This CDR3 comprises 14 residues. Trimming cost V 3 bases and J 5 bases, with 8 bases left between them. CDR3 bases: TGTGCCAGCAGTGAGGGAGATAGGGCCAACGTCCTGACTTTC. Translating gives CASSEGDRANVLTF.

J is TRBJ1-4 and V is TRBV15; perhaps TRBD1 as D (6 bases). The germline V gene encodes CDR1 LNHNV and CDR2 YYDKDF (reference sequence). Trimming stripped 0 bases from V and 4 bases from J, with 6 bases between. This CDR3 comprises 14 residues. The CDR3 sequence: CATSREGGNEKLFF. The CDR3, as DNA: TGTGCCACCAGCAGAGAAGGGGGTAATGAAAAACTGTTTTTT.

This clonotype was seen ten or more times. This rearrangement joins TRBV7-2 to TRBJ1-1, with TRBD1 matching 8 bases. This CDR3 has 14 residues. J was trimmed by 4 bases and V by 2 bases; bases with no gene match: 3. Germline lookup yields CDR1 SGHTA and CDR2 FQGNSA. The CDR3 reads CASSLRQGTTEAFF. In nucleotides, the CDR3 is TGTGCCAGCAGCTTAAGACAGGGGACCACTGAAGCTTTCTTT.